This entry concerns a single TCR beta chain. V was pared by 3 bases and J by 10 bases, with 16 bases between. Germline V gene sequence: CDR1 MGHRA, CDR2 YSYEKL. The CDR3 spans 15 residues. Libraries were prepared by immunoSEQ multiplex PCR; TCRdb keeps only in-frame clonotypes and omits some of them. There are 2,500,000 or so clones in the sample; under 95% occur only once, and roughly 0.36% lies in the top ten. These data are taken from a study of shared clonotypes between healthy human individuals. The sequence was collected from a man aged 18 to 30 in good health. Some clones in this sample may be carry-over from other donors' samples. The chain recombines TRBV4-1 with TRBJ1-6; tentative D call: TRBD1 (6 bases). Sequencing input: naive CD4+ T cells from PBMCs. The sample's subset: CD45RA+ positively selected. The DNA for the CDR3 is TGCGCCAGCAGCCAGGACCCCAGGGGTGGGTCACCCCTCCACTTT. It translates to CASSQDPRGGSPLHF.